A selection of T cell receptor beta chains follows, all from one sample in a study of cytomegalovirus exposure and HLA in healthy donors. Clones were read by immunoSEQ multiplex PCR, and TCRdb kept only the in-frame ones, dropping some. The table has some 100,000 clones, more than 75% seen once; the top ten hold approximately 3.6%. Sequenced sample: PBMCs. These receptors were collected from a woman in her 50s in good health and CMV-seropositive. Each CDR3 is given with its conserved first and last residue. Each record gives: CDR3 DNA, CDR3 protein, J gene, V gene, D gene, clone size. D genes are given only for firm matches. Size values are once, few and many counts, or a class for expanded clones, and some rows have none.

TGTGCCAGCAGCTTAGGTCAGGGTATATTGTACGAGCAGTACTTC CASSLGQGILYEQYF TRBJ2-7 TRBV7-9 - -
TGTGCCAGTAGTATTCCCCGACAGACCCATAACTATGGCTACACCTTC CASSIPRQTHNYGYTF TRBJ1-2 TRBV19 - -
TGTGCCATCAGTGAACTCGGTAACACTGAAGCTTTCTTT CAISELGNTEAFF TRBJ1-1 TRBV10-3 - -
TGTGCCAGCAGTGAATATACAGGGAGCTCCTACGAGCAGTACTTC CASSEYTGSSYEQYF TRBJ2-7 TRBV25-1 - -
TGTGCCAGCAGTCCCCGGGGGGGAGACGAGGCGCAGTATTTT CASSPRGGDEAQYF TRBJ2-3 TRBV6-6 TRBD2 -
TGTGCCAGCAGCTTAGCCCACGGACTAGCGGGAGGTTACAATGAGCAGTTCTTC CASSLAHGLAGGYNEQFF TRBJ2-1 TRBV7-9 TRBD2 once
TGTGCCAGCAGTTTGGGGCGTTCTGGGGCCAACGTCCTGACTTTC CASSLGRSGANVLTF TRBJ2-6 TRBV27 - -
TGTGCCAGCAGCTTAGAGACACGCGAGCAGTACTTC CASSLETREQYF TRBJ2-7 TRBV13 - -
TGCGCCAGCAGCCAAGTTCTGTCTTCGGGGGTAGGCTACACCTTC CASSQVLSSGVGYTF TRBJ1-2 TRBV4-1 - -
TGTGCCTGGAGTGTATGGGACACCACTTTAGCCCCTGAAGCTTTCTTT CAWSVWDTTLAPEAFF TRBJ1-1 TRBV30 - -
TGTGCCAGCAGCCCACAGGGGAATCAGCCCCAGCATTTT CASSPQGNQPQHF TRBJ1-5 TRBV4-2 TRBD1 -
TGTGCTAGTGGTTATGTAGCGATAAACACCGGGGAGCTGTTTTTT CASGYVAINTGELFF TRBJ2-2 TRBV12-5 - -